This T cell receptor (beta chain) was profiled in a study of shared clonotypes between healthy human individuals. Regarding the study as a whole: Larger richness was generally estimated for naive than memory subsets.

Trimming removed 5 bases at V and 1 base at J, with 12 bases between. Germline values: CDR1 SNHLY, CDR2 FYNNEI. The CDR3 is made up of 15 amino acids. Produced via immunoSEQ multiplex PCR; TCRdb's table is partial and in-frame only. Among about 600,000 clones listed, around 97% were seen once. On this clone itself: The antigen is undetermined.

Splitting of CD4+ cells produced CD45RA+ naive and CD45RA-negative memory subsets. Specimen: naive CD4+ T cells sorted from blood. Documented subset: CD45RA+ positively selected. The sequence was obtained from a young woman in good health. The rearrangement joins TRBV2 to TRBJ1-5; the D is unclear. CDR3 bases: TGTGCCAGCAGTTTGCCGGCGTGGAGCAATCAGCCCCAGCATTTT. It yields the protein CASSLPAWSNQPQHF.